These T cell receptor beta chains were read from a single sample in a study of T cells after yellow fever vaccination. TCRdb passed the 5' RACE reads through MiXCR, listing each CDR3 protein once. The profile shows roughly 250,000 distinct CDR3 sequences, under 15% of them singletons. This material consisted of CD4+ T cells sorted from PBMCs, taken 45 days after the yellow fever booster vaccination. All receptors derive from a young man who received the YFV17D yellow fever vaccine. Both conserved end residues are part of each CDR3. Fields, in order: V gene, D gene, J gene, clone size, CDR3 DNA, CDR3 protein. The D gene is left open where the match is weak. Size values are once, few and many counts, or a class for expanded clones, and some rows have none.

TRBV6-2/TRBV6-3	TRBD1	TRBJ2-7	NA	TGTGCCAGCACCGACTCCGGGACAGGGGCCTACGAGCAGTACTTC	CASTDSGTGAYEQYF
TRBV3-1	NA	TRBJ1-5	few	TGTGCCAGCAGCGGCCGACAGAACAATCAGCCCCAGCATTTT	CASSGRQNNQPQHF
TRBV7-2	NA	TRBJ2-7	few	TGTGCCAGCAGCTCAGTCGGGGGATACGAGCAGTACTTC	CASSSVGGYEQYF
TRBV28	TRBD2	TRBJ2-3	NA	TGTGCCAGCAATTGGGGAGGGCCTCCCGATACGCAGTATTTT	CASNWGGPPDTQYF
TRBV4-3	TRBD2	TRBJ2-3	few	TGCGCCAGCAGCCACCTCTTCCCTCCTAGCGGACCCAGCACAGATACGCAGTATTTT	CASSHLFPPSGPSTDTQYF
TRBV20-1	NA	TRBJ2-7	few	TGCAGTGCTAGATTACGCTCCTACGAGCAGTACTTC	CSARLRSYEQYF
TRBV6-5	NA	TRBJ1-2	few	TGTGCCAGCAGTTACTCGGGTCACTCTAACTATGGCTACACCTTC	CASSYSGHSNYGYTF
TRBV7-3	NA	TRBJ2-5	NA	TGTGCCAGCAGTAAACTACCAGGGGACCAAGAGACCCAGTACTTC	CASSKLPGDQETQYF
TRBV27	NA	TRBJ2-7	once	TGTGCCAGCAGTTTACGTCCGCTCCACGAGCAGTACTTC	CASSLRPLHEQYF
TRBV30	NA	TRBJ2-7	NA	TGTGCCTGGGGACAGCTTCGGGGGGAGCAGTACTTC	CAWGQLRGEQYF
TRBV20-1	NA	TRBJ2-7	few	TGCAGTGCCAAGAGCCCGGACCTACACCTCTACGAGCAGTACTTC	CSAKSPDLHLYEQYF
TRBV19	TRBD1	TRBJ1-5	few	TGTGCCAGTAGTACAATACAGGGGAAGGTGAATCAGCCCCAGCATTTT	CASSTIQGKVNQPQHF
TRBV10-2	TRBD2	TRBJ2-1	few	TGCGCCAGCAGTGAGCCCAGCGGGAAGGAGTTCTTC	CASSEPSGKEFF
TRBV20-1	TRBD2	TRBJ2-5	NA	TGCAGTCGGTTGGGACTAGCGGAAGAGACCCAGTACTTC	CSRLGLAEETQYF
TRBV29-1	TRBD2	TRBJ2-5	few	TGCAGCTCTGCTAGCGGGCAAGAGACCCAGTACTTC	CSSASGQETQYF
TRBV7-2	TRBD2	TRBJ2-3	few	TGTGCCAGCAGCTCGCCCCAGCGGGAGGGCGGAGATACGCAGTATTTT	CASSSPQREGGDTQYF
TRBV25-1	NA	TRBJ2-7	few	TGTGCCAGCAGTATTGGGGGGTGGTCCTACGAGCAGTACTTC	CASSIGGWSYEQYF
TRBV7-2	NA	TRBJ1-2	NA	TGTGCCAGCAGCTTAGGGGGGGGGATTGGGTATGGCTACACCTTC	CASSLGGGIGYGYTF
TRBV7-8	NA	TRBJ2-5	NA	TGTGCCAGCAGCTTAGGGGGGTCCCAGTACTTC	CASSLGGSQYF
TRBV9	TRBD1	TRBJ2-3	few	TGTGCCAGCAGCGTTCGGACAGGGCACACAGATACGCAGTATTTT	CASSVRTGHTDTQYF
TRBV6-5	NA	TRBJ2-1	few	TGTGCCAGCAGTTCAAGACAGGTCCATGAGCAGTTCTTC	CASSSRQVHEQFF
TRBV20-1	TRBD2	TRBJ2-7	few	TGCAGTGCTAGAGCCGGACTAGACTACGAGCAGTACTTC	CSARAGLDYEQYF
TRBV27	TRBD2	TRBJ2-3	NA	TGTGCCAGCAGTGGTGGGACTAGCGGGAGTTATACGCAGTATTTT	CASSGGTSGSYTQYF
TRBV4-2	NA	TRBJ2-1	NA	TGTGCCAGCAGCCCCGGGCCCCCAGACAATGAGCAGTTCTTC	CASSPGPPDNEQFF
TRBV7-2	NA	TRBJ2-3	NA	TGTGCCAGCAGCTGGAGGGGGGGAGATACGCAGTATTTT	CASSWRGGDTQYF
TRBV7-8	NA	TRBJ2-5	few	TGTGCCAGCAGTCCCGTAGCCGCAGAGACCCAGTACTTC	CASSPVAAETQYF
TRBV20-1	NA	TRBJ2-4	NA	TGCAGTGCTAGAGCTGGAACAGCCAAAAACATTCAGTACTTC	CSARAGTAKNIQYF
TRBV7-2	NA	TRBJ2-2	NA	TGTGCCAGCAGCCCGGGCCCTACGGGGACCGGGGAGCTGTTTTTT	CASSPGPTGTGELFF
TRBV12-3/TRBV12-4	NA	TRBJ2-2	many	TGTGCCAGCACCGACCAGCCAGGGGACACCGGGGAGCTGTTTTTT	CASTDQPGDTGELFF
TRBV20-1	NA	TRBJ2-3	NA	TGCAGTGCTAGCAAGACAAGGAACACAGATACGCAGTATTTT	CSASKTRNTDTQYF
TRBV7-9	NA	TRBJ2-4	NA	TGTGCCGGTTCGGGATTTGACAAAAACATTCAGTACTTC	CAGSGFDKNIQYF
TRBV5-1	TRBD2	TRBJ2-3	NA	TGCGCCAGCAGCATAGGGACTAGCGGGAGTGATACGCAGTATTTT	CASSIGTSGSDTQYF
TRBV6-5	NA	TRBJ2-7	NA	TGTGCCAGCAGTTCGGCCCTGGGGCAGGGTACCTACGAGCAGTACTTC	CASSSALGQGTYEQYF
TRBV20-1	TRBD2	TRBJ2-4	many	TGCAGTGCTAGAGATGCCCAACTAGCGGGAAACATTCAGTACTTC	CSARDAQLAGNIQYF
TRBV5-1	NA	TRBJ1-4	NA	TGCGCCAGCAGCTTGGGTACGAGTGAAAAACTGTTTTTT	CASSLGTSEKLFF
TRBV6-5	TRBD1	TRBJ2-3	NA	TGTGCCAGCAGTTACCCCGACAGGGCAGATACGCAGTATTTT	CASSYPDRADTQYF
TRBV20-1	TRBD2	TRBJ2-1	few	TGCAGTCCCGGGGGGGGGCTGAATGAGCAGTTCTTC	CSPGGGLNEQFF
TRBV5-1	NA	TRBJ2-7	few	TGCGCCAGCAGCTCCGGGACGGGCGACGAGCAGTACTTC	CASSSGTGDEQYF
TRBV5-1	NA	TRBJ2-1	few	TGCGCCAGCAGCTGGGGGCCGAGCGGGACCGAGTTCTTC	CASSWGPSGTEFF
TRBV6-2/TRBV6-3	TRBD2	TRBJ2-1	NA	TGTGCCAGCACCCGAGACCCCCACGTGACTAGCGGGGTCAGTGAGCAGTTCTTC	CASTRDPHVTSGVSEQFF
TRBV20-1	NA	TRBJ2-1	few	TGCAGTGCTAGAGTGTGGGAGAATGAGCAGTTCTTC	CSARVWENEQFF